This TCR beta chain was captured in a study of cytomegalovirus exposure and HLA in healthy donors. Study-wide context: In terms of ancestry, the Caucasian-associated cluster contained more than 65% of the approximately 380 genotyped donors. Study findings and constraints: In a later analysis, at a false discovery rate of 0.05, 15,000 to 20,000 TCR beta sequences matched HLA alleles. A later analysis appeared to link common viral pathogens to several of the most significant clusters. Analyses of presence/absence relied on an assumption of roughly uniform sequencing depth across donors.

The PCR contained 60 Vbeta and 13 Jbeta primers. The table came from immunoSEQ multiplex PCR; TCRdb's copy has only in-frame clones and leaves some out. The table has about 140,000 clones, 60% to 80% seen once; the top ten hold about 4.4%. The CDR3 length is 15 residues. Germline V gene data show CDR1 as SGHRS and CDR2 as YFSETQ. V lost 7 bases, J lost 2 bases, and 10 bases stayed unmatched. Turning to this clone: Its matching antigen is unknown.

The sequence was collected from a man aged 45 to 65 in good health and CMV-seropositive. The chain links TRBV5-1 to TRBJ2-5; 8 nucleotides line up with TRBD2. Specimen: PBMCs. CDR3 nucleotide sequence: TGCGCCAGCTCGCCAAGCGGGGGTGCTCAAGAGACCCAGTACTTC. It translates to CASSPSGGAQETQYF.